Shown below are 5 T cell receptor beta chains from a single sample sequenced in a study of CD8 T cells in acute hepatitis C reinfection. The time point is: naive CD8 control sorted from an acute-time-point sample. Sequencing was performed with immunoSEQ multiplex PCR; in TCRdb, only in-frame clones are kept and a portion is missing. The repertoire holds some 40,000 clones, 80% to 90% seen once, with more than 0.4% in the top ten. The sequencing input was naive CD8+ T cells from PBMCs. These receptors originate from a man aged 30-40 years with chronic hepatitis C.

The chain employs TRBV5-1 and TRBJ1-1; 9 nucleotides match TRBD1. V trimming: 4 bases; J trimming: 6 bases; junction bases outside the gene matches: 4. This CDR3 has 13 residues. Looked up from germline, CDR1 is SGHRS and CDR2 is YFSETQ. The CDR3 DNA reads TGCGCCAGCAGCCCACGGACAGGGGCTGAAGCTTTCTTT. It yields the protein CASSPRTGAEAFF.

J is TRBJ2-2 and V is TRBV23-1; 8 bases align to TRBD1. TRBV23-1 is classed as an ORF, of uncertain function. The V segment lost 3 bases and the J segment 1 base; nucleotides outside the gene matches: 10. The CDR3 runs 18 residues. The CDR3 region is CASSHRVETGGNTGELFF. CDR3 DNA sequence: TGCGCCAGCAGTCATCGGGTAGAAACAGGGGGGAACACCGGGGAGCTGTTTTTT.

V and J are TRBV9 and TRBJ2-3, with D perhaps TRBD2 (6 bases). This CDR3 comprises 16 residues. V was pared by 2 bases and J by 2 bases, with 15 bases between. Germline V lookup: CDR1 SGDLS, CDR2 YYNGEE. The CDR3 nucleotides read TGTGCCAGCAGCGTGCTTAGCGGAGCTATCACAGATACGCAGTATTTT. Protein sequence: CASSVLSGAITDTQYF.

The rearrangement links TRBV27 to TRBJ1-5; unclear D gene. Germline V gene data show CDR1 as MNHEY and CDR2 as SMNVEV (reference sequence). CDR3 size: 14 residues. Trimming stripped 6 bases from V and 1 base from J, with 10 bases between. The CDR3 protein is CASSLSGSNQPQHF. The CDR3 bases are TGTGCCAGCAGCCTCTCGGGGAGCAATCAGCCCCAGCATTTT.

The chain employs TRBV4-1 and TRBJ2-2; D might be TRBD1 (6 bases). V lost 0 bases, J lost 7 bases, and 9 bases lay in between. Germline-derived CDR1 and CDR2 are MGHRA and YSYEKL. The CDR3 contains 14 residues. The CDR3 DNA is TGCGCCAGCAGCCAAGACCAGGGGCTCGGGGAGCTGTTTTTT. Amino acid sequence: CASSQDQGLGELFF.